This T cell receptor (beta chain) was documented in a study of cytomegalovirus exposure and HLA in healthy donors. Profiling relied on immunoSEQ multiplex PCR, and the TCRdb table lists in-frame clones only, not all of them. The sample lists about 330,000 clones, roughly nine tenths occurring once. Germline CDR1 is GTSNPN and CDR2 is SVGIG (reference sequence). The CDR3 sequence is 12 residues long. V shed 2 bases and J shed 4 bases, with 5 bases lying between them. The source is a woman aged 25-40 years in good health and CMV-seropositive. Sequenced sample: PBMCs. The V gene is TRBV30, the J gene TRBJ2-2; D is uncertain. This chain's CDR3 is CAWSTRTGELFF. CDR3 coding DNA: TGTGCCTGGAGTACCCGCACCGGGGAGCTGTTTTTT.